The 22 T cell receptor beta chains presented below share a single source sample, sequenced in a study of cytomegalovirus exposure and HLA in healthy donors (dated by TCRdb to the late 2010s). Library preparation employed the immunoSEQ multiplex PCR assay. A mixture of 60 forward primers for TCR Vbeta segments and 13 reverse primers for TCR Jbeta segments was used in the multiplex PCR. In its TCRdb copy, this immuneACCESS table keeps in-frame sequences only and misses some clones. Where compared with another copy, unresolved V genes explain less than half of these, and the others have no known cause. This sample has about 140,000 clones in its table, and approximately 78% of those were observed once. The top ten clonotypes cover roughly 3.2% of the sample. The sample consisted of PBMCs. These receptors came from a man between 18 and 29 years old in good health and CMV-seropositive.

The rearrangement uses TRBV2 and TRBJ2-5; TRBD1 agrees at 12 bases. The junction had 11 bases not matched to a gene; V was cut back by 7 bases and J by 5 bases. CDR1 and CDR2 from the germline V gene are SNHLY and FYNNEI. The CDR3 runs to 16 residues. The CDR3 bases are TGTGCCAGCACCTCAGTTGGGGACAGGGGGCAGGAGACCCAGTACTTC. It codes for CASTSVGDRGQETQYF.

The chain joins TRBV6-5 to TRBJ2-5; the D gene is possibly TRBD1 (5 bases). This CDR3 is 16 amino acids long. Trimming took off 4 bases at V and 3 bases at J, with 18 bases between the two ends. CDR1 MNHEY and CDR2 SVGAGI come from the germline V gene. This chain's CDR3 is CASSLEAGKGKETQYF. DNA of the CDR3: TGTGCCAGCAGTTTAGAAGCAGGGAAGGGAAAAGAGACCCAGTACTTC.

A note on this clone: Relative to the germline gene, one junction end is altered; a read error may explain this. Different DNA sequences within this sample yield the same CDR3. This chain joins TRBV19 and TRBJ2-1; no firm D call. The CDR3 spans 12 residues. Germline V gene sequence: CDR1 LNHDA, CDR2 SQIVND (reference sequence). This CDR3 is CASSIGGDEQFF. CDR3 nucleotides: TGTGCCAGTAGTATAGGAGGCGATGAGCAATTCTTC.

The J gene is TRBJ2-5, the V gene TRBV5-8; D is undetermined. CDR3 length equals 14 residues. V was cut by 0 bases and J by 0 bases, with 6 bases left in between. CDR1 and CDR2 from the germline V gene are SGHTS and YDEGEE. The DNA for the CDR3 is TGTGCCAGCAGCTTGGGGCAGAACCAAGAGACCCAGTACTTC. Its translation: CASSLGQNQETQYF.

V gene TRBV5-1 combines with J gene TRBJ1-2; TRBD1 matches 10 bases. V gave up 3 bases and J gave up 4 bases; unmatched junction bases: 3. The CDR3 is 14 amino acids. Germline V gives CDR1 SGHRS, CDR2 YFSETQ. CDR3 residues: CASSSGQGSYGYTF. CDR3 sequence (DNA): TGCGCCAGCAGCTCGGGACAGGGGAGCTATGGCTACACCTTC.

J is TRBJ1-2 and V is TRBV28, with 8 bases identical to TRBD1. Germline loops: CDR1 MDHEN, CDR2 SYDVKM. This CDR3 spans 14 amino acids. The V and J ends lost 2 bases and 4 bases, in that order; junction bases with no gene match: 3. The CDR3 nucleotides are TGTGCCAGCAGTTTAGACAGGGGCGCCTATGGCTACACCTTC. Amino acids: CASSLDRGAYGYTF.

The gene calls are TRBV28 and TRBJ1-1; tentative D call: TRBD1 (6 bases). Trimming took 5 bases from V and 3 from J, leaving 7 bases between them. The CDR3 runs 12 residues. CDR1 is MDHEN and CDR2 is SYDVKM in the germline V gene. The CDR3 here is CASSRTDTEAFF. CDR3 DNA sequence: TGTGCCAGCAGTCGGACAGACACTGAAGCTTTCTTT.

The rearrangement uses TRBV7-9 and TRBJ2-7; maybe TRBD1 (7 bases). This CDR3 contains 16 residues. The V end lost 5 bases, the J end lost 4 bases, and 21 bases lay between the germline ends. CDR1 is SEHNR, CDR2 FQNEAQ, per germline (reference sequence). The CDR3 DNA is TGTGCCAGCAGCCCTCTCAAGCCAGGGGGAGGATACGAGCAGTACTTC. It codes for CASSPLKPGGGYEQYF.

V is TRBV7-3 and J is TRBJ2-1; 8 bases align to TRBD2. V gave up 2 bases and J gave up 0 bases; unmatched junction bases: 6. Germline V gene lookup returns CDR1 SGHTA and CDR2 FQGTGA. CDR3 length: 17 residues. CDR3 amino acids: CASSLRLAGFSYNEQFF. The CDR3 DNA follows: TGTGCCAGCAGCTTACGCCTAGCGGGTTTCTCCTACAATGAGCAGTTCTTC.

This clone showed up just a few times. The chain couples TRBV4-1 to TRBJ1-5; D is perhaps TRBD1 (6 bases). Germline V CDR1 and CDR2: MGHRA, YSYEKL. The CDR3 has 15 amino acids. V was shortened by 0 bases and J by 9 bases, with 15 bases between the two germline ends. CDR3 loop: CASSQEGGSPGPQHF. The CDR3 coding sequence is TGCGCCAGCAGCCAAGAAGGGGGTTCCCCGGGGCCCCAGCATTTT.

Notes on this clone: A junction boundary mismatches the germline segment, possibly from a read error. The V gene is TRBV7-9, the J gene TRBJ1-5; TRBD1 might be the D (5 bases). Germline CDR1 SEHNR, CDR2 FQNEAQ (reference sequence). The CDR3 is 14 residues long. The CDR3 reads CASSERGGYHPQHF. The CDR3 DNA follows: TGTGCCAGCAGCGAGAGGGGAGGGTATCATCCCCAGCATTTT.

This clone has only one observation. The chain recombines TRBV19 with TRBJ1-5; D gene unclear. Looked up from germline, CDR1 is LNHDA and CDR2 is SQIVND (reference sequence). Trimming pared 4 bases from V and 1 base from J, leaving 11 bases between. There are 15 residues in the CDR3. The CDR3 nucleotides are TGTGCCAGTAGTACCCGAGCTGCCAGCAATCAGCCCCAGCATTTT. Protein product: CASSTRAASNQPQHF.

The chain is built from TRBV27 and TRBJ1-1, with D maybe TRBD1 (6 bases). The CDR3 length is 14 residues. V was pared by 6 bases and J by 0 bases, with 11 bases between. Germline CDR1 and CDR2: MNHEY and SMNVEV (reference sequence). The CDR3 protein is CASRSDRLNTEAFF. The CDR3 DNA follows: TGTGCCAGCAGATCGGACAGATTGAACACTGAAGCTTTCTTT.

The chain combines TRBV6-5 with TRBJ1-1, with TRBD1 matching over 7 bases. V dropped 5 bases and J dropped 5; count of bases not matched to a gene: 8. Germline CDR1 reads MNHEY; CDR2 reads SVGAGI. The CDR3 is made up of 14 amino acids. The CDR3 DNA is TGTGCCAGCAGTGAGCACAGGGGCCGAACTGAAGCTTTCTTT. Protein sequence: CASSEHRGRTEAFF.

The rearrangement joins TRBV2 to TRBJ2-7; 10 nucleotides agree with TRBD2. J gave up 4 bases and V 0 bases, and 3 bases lay outside the gene matches. Germline CDR1 SNHLY, CDR2 FYNNEI. This CDR3 has 15 residues. This chain's CDR3 is CASSEAASGRYEQYF. The CDR3, as DNA: TGTGCCAGCAGTGAAGCGGCTAGCGGGAGATACGAGCAGTACTTC.

This clone was seen a single time. The chain is built from TRBV9 and TRBJ2-7; 12 positions agree with TRBD1. From germline, CDR1 is SGDLS and CDR2 YYNGEE. The CDR3 consists of 15 residues. The trim removed 4 bases at V and 7 bases at J, leaving 9 bases unmatched. This CDR3 reads CASSPRDRGLEEQYF. In DNA, the CDR3 is TGTGCCAGCAGCCCCCGGGACAGGGGGCTAGAGGAGCAGTACTTC.

The rearrangement joins TRBV5-4 to TRBJ2-7; TRBD2 agrees at 7 bases. V lost 4 bases and J lost 7; bases outside the gene matches: 14. The CDR3 totals 15 residues. Per the germline V gene, CDR1 is SGHNT and CDR2 is YYREEE (reference sequence). CDR3 sequence reads: CASSPQPGGPGEQYF. The DNA of the CDR3 is TGTGCCAGCAGCCCCCAGCCGGGAGGCCCTGGGGAGCAGTACTTC.

The chain combines TRBV5-1 with TRBJ1-4; D is undetermined. The germline gives CDR1 SGHRS, CDR2 YFSETQ. The CDR3 extends over 17 amino acids. Trimming took 4 bases from V and 0 from J, leaving 16 bases between them. The CDR3 DNA is TGCGCCAGCAGCCCCGGGGTGGACCTTTCAACTAATGAAAAACTGTTTTTT. Residues: CASSPGVDLSTNEKLFF.

The CDR3 loop reads CASSTGADGYTF. The CDR3, as DNA: TGTGCCAGCAGCACAGGGGCTGACGGCTACACCTTC. V gene TRBV25-1 combines with J gene TRBJ1-2; 7 bases line up with TRBD1. CDR3 length equals 12 residues. V was clipped by 6 bases and J by 8 bases; unmatched bases: 6. CDR1 is MGHDK and CDR2 is SYGVNS in the germline V gene.

The V and J genes are TRBV18 and TRBJ2-7, with 8 bases fitting TRBD2. The CDR3 contains 13 residues. Germline CDR1 reads KGHSH; CDR2 reads LQKENI. V dropped 6 bases and J dropped 5; count of bases not matched to a gene: 6. The CDR3 is CASSGLVTDEQYF. CDR3 DNA: TGTGCCAGCTCGGGACTAGTAACCGACGAGCAGTACTTC.

This clone appeared once. The genes are TRBV5-1 and TRBJ2-1; 13 nucleotides match TRBD2. Germline CDR1 reads SGHRS; CDR2 reads YFSETQ. The CDR3 is made up of 16 amino acids. V shed 4 bases and J 8 bases; nucleotides not matched to a gene: 9. CDR3 loop: CASSLTGTSGMDEQFF. DNA of the CDR3: TGCGCCAGCAGCCTGACCGGGACTAGCGGGATGGATGAGCAGTTCTTC. The full variable domain, with the rest looked up from reference TRBV5-1 and TRBJ2-1, is KAGVTQTPRYLIKTRGQQVTLSCSPISGHRSVSWYQQTPGQGLQFLFEYFSETQRNKGNFPGRFSGRQFSNSRSEMNVSTLELGDSALYLCASSLTGTSGMDEQFFGPGTRLTVL.

V usage is TRBV5-1 and J usage is TRBJ2-5; no reliable D call. CDR1 and CDR2 from the germline V gene are SGHRS and YFSETQ. V was pared by 4 bases and J by 2 bases, with 12 bases between. The CDR3 contains 14 residues. CDR3 in DNA: TGCGCCAGCAGCCTTATAGCCGGGCAAGAGACCCAGTACTTC. Translated: CASSLIAGQETQYF.